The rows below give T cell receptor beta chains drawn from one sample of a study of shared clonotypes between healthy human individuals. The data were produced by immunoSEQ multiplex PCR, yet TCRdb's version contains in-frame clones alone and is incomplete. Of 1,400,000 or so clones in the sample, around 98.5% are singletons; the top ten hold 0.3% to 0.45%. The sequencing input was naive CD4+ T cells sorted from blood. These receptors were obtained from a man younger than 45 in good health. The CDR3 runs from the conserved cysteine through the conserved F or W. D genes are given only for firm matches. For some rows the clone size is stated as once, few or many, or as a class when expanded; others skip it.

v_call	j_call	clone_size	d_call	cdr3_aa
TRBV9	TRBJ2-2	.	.	CASSVDNTGELFF
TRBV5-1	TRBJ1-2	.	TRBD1	CASSTGQGGSYGYTF
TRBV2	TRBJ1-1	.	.	CASTEQGRITEAFF
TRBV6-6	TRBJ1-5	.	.	CASSYDRYQPQHF
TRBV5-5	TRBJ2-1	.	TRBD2	CATSILVAGDLFF
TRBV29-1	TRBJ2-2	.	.	CSARQRAGELFF
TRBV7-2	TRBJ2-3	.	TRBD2	CASSLLTGGFSDTQYF
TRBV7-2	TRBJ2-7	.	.	CASSLEGTGVGSYEQYF
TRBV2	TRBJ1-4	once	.	CASKGLNEKLFF
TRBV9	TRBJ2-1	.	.	CASSDVGDWDNEQFF
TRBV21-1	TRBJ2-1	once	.	CASSKARLAGEWSRSYNEQFF
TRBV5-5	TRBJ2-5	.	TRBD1	CASSLGTGYQETQYF
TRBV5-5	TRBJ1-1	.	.	CASSLDREYAEAFF
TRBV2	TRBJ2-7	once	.	CASSERYEQYF
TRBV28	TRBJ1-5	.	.	CASSFSGFSNQPQHF
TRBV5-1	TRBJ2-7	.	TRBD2	CASSSRPTRLTTSGVREQYF
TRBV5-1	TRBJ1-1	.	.	CASSLGRHLNMNTEAFF
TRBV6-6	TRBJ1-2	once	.	CASRPDRPGGYTF
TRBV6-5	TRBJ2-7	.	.	CASLTGPPDYEQYF
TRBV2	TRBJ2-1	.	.	CASSGGADSSSYNEQFF
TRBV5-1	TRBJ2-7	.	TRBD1	CASSFFSRGQGADEQYF
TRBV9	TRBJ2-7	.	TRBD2	CASSVGISGNYEQYF
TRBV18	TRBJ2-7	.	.	CASSPGTGRYEQYF
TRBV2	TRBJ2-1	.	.	CASSDPWRGSYNEQFF
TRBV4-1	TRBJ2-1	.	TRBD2	CASSQPSGSYEQFF
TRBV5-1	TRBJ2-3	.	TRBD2	CASSSLERDYLTDTQYF
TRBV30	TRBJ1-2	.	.	CACTRTAYGYTF
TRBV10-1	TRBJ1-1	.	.	CASSEPNTEAFF
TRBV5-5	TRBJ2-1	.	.	CASSLVPPTSDEQFF
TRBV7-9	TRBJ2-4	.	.	CASSLRELRNIQYF
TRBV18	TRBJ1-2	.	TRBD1	CASSPTGAEDGYTF
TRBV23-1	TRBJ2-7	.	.	CASSQSLGGSYEQYF
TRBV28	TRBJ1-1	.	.	CASSSEGLGDNTEAFF
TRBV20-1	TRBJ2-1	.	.	CSAGIQFF
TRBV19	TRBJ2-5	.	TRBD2	CASSVLAGGRETQYF
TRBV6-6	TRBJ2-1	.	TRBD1	CASSLKPQGTSNEQFF
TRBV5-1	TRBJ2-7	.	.	CASSLVPGYEQYF
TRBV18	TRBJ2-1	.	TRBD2	CASSPPGVGGNEQFF
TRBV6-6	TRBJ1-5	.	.	CASSLQNWNGNQPQHF
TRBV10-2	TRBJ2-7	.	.	CASSGTVSYEQYF